The 5 T cell receptor beta chains in this list originate from one sample, sequenced in a study of T cell responses to AZD1222 COVID-19 vaccine. Repertoires were generated with immunoSEQ multiplex PCR, while TCRdb's copy carries only in-frame clones and drops some. This repertoire shows tens of thousands of clones, over 80% found once; its top ten account for 18%. Sequencing was performed on peripheral blood, taken 28 days after the second AZD1222 dose. Receptor source: an adult who received the AZD1222 COVID-19 vaccine.

This chain connects TRBV7-3 to TRBJ1-1; D gene uncertain. The CDR3 runs to 13 residues. Germline CDR1 reads SGHTA; CDR2 reads FQGTGA. Deletions cut 5 bases from V and 1 base from J, with 8 bases between. CDR3 in amino acids: CASSRGGNTEAFF. CDR3 DNA sequence: TGTGCCAGCAGCCGCGGAGGGAACACTGAAGCTTTCTTT.

The V call is TRBV6-5, the J call TRBJ2-2; D remains ambiguous. Germline values: CDR1 MNHEY, CDR2 SVGAGI. There are 12 residues in the CDR3. Trimming cost V 7 bases and J 5 bases, with 8 bases left between them. CDR3 in DNA: TGTGCCAGCATCCACCAGACCGGGGAGCTGTTTTTT. Residues: CASIHQTGELFF.

CDR3 region: CASSLSATGLLPLHF. CDR3 coding DNA: TGTGCCAGTAGTCTATCGGCCACAGGCCTCTTGCCCCTCCACTTT. The rearrangement joins TRBV19 to TRBJ1-6, with D maybe TRBD1 (5 bases). The V gene lost 5 bases and the J gene lost 13 bases, with 21 bases spanning the gap. The germline gives CDR1 LNHDA, CDR2 SQIVND (reference sequence). CDR3 length equals 15 residues. The full variable domain, its missing parts supplied by reference TRBV19 and TRBJ1-6, is DGGITQSPKYLFRKEGQNVTLSCEQNLNHDAMYWYRQDPGQGLRLIYYSQIVNDFQKGDIAEGYSVSREKKESFPLTVTSAQKNPTAFYLCASSLSATGLLPLHFGNGTRLTVT.

The gene calls are TRBV7-8 and TRBJ2-7; D possibly uses TRBD1 or TRBD2 (6 bases each). Germline assignment: CDR1 SGHVS and CDR2 FQNEAQ. The CDR3 is 14 amino acids. Trimming shortened V by 0 bases and J by 6 bases, and 12 bases separated the two germline ends. Written as DNA, the CDR3 is TGTGCCAGCAGCTTAGCGGGACGGGGGCTCGAGCAGTACTTC. Amino acids: CASSLAGRGLEQYF. Full variable domain (missing parts from reference TRBV7-8 and TRBJ2-7): GAGVSQSPRYKVAKRGQDVALRCDPISGHVSLFWYQQALGQGPEFLTYFQNEAQLDKSGLPSDRFFAERPEGSVSTLKIQRTQQEDSAVYLCASSLAGRGLEQYFGPGTRLTVT.

The rearrangement joins TRBV30 to TRBJ2-7, with 7 bases identical to TRBD1. This CDR3 is built from 12 residues. J gave up 2 bases and V 4 bases, and 2 bases lay outside the gene matches. CDR1 is GTSNPN and CDR2 is SVGIG in the germline V gene (reference sequence). The CDR3 DNA reads TGTGCCTGGATAGGGGGCCCCTACGAGCAGTACTTC. Its protein product is CAWIGGPYEQYF.